Each of the 8 T cell receptor beta chains below was sequenced from the same sample in a study of blood T cell repertoires in COVID-19. The repertoire was sequenced with immunoSEQ multiplex PCR; TCRdb's copy has only in-frame clones and lacks some. The sample includes 130,000 or so clones, roughly 90% of them seen just once. Sequenced: peripheral blood. The receptor source for this set is a man between 45 and 60 years old with acute or convalescent COVID-19.

The rearrangement joins TRBV5-6 to TRBJ1-6; TRBD1 aligns across 7 bases. The germline V gene encodes CDR1 SGHDT and CDR2 YYEEEE. The CDR3 runs to 16 residues. V shed 4 bases, J shed 0 bases, and the junction held 4 bases outside the gene matches. The DNA for the CDR3 is TGTGCCAGCAGCCCGCGGGACAGCTCCTATAATTCACCCCTCCACTTT. It specifies CASSPRDSSYNSPLHF.

The chain recombines TRBV5-4 with TRBJ2-2; D is possibly TRBD2 (5 bases). Germline V gene data show CDR1 as SGHNT and CDR2 as YYREEE (reference sequence). The CDR3 length is 15 residues. Trimming took off 4 bases at V and 4 bases at J, with 14 bases between the two ends. The chain's CDR3 is CASSPETGLTGELFF. The CDR3 DNA reads TGTGCCAGCAGCCCAGAGACTGGACTCACCGGGGAGCTGTTTTTT.

The J gene is TRBJ1-3, the V gene TRBV28, with 9 bases aligning to TRBD1. With V trimmed by 8 bases and J by 5 bases, 1 base remained unmatched. Germline V lookup: CDR1 MDHEN, CDR2 SYDVKM. The length of the CDR3 is 12 residues. The CDR3, as DNA: TGTGCCAGCGGGACAGGGAGAAACACCATATATTTT. This codes for CASGTGRNTIYF.

The V and J genes are TRBV6-5 and TRBJ2-1; the match to TRBD2 covers 11 bases. The J segment lost 8 bases and the V segment lost 6 bases, leaving 9 bases of the junction unmatched. In germline, CDR1 is MNHEY, CDR2 SVGAGI. The CDR3 runs to 15 residues. CDR3 sequence: CASRRTSGSPHEQFF. The CDR3 nucleotides read TGTGCCAGCAGACGTACTAGCGGGAGTCCCCATGAGCAGTTCTTC.

This clone was observed a single time. This chain links TRBV21-1 with TRBJ2-2; no DNA check was done on the table's D call, TRBD1. TRBV21-1 is tagged as a pseudogene. This CDR3 comprises 16 residues. The DNA for the CDR3 is TGTGCCAGCAGCAAAGTCAGGACAGGGGATACCGGGGAGCTGTTTTTT. It codes for CASSKVRTGDTGELFF.

This chain joins TRBV11-3 and TRBJ2-3; 9 bases align to TRBD1. Trimming took 1 base from V and 6 from J; bases not matched to a gene: 14. Germline V CDR1 and CDR2: SGHNT, YENEEA. The CDR3 covers 18 residues. The DNA for the CDR3 is TGTGCCAGCAGCTTAGCATTGGCCGGGACAGGGAGTAAGGATACGCAGTATTTT. Protein product: CASSLALAGTGSKDTQYF.

The genes are TRBV21-1 and TRBJ2-7; the DNA was not compared with TRBD2, the D call given in the table. TRBV21-1 is flagged as a pseudogene. The CDR3 has 17 residues. The CDR3, as DNA: TGTGCCAGCCGAGAAGGGACTAGCGGGTCCCTTTCCTACGAGCAGTACTTC. This translates into CASREGTSGSLSYEQYF.

The chain has TRBV19 and TRBJ1-4, with D possibly matching TRBD1 (6 bases). There are 15 residues in the CDR3. V was shortened by 4 bases and J by 8 bases, with 17 bases between the two germline ends. CDR1 is LNHDA, CDR2 SQIVND, per germline (reference sequence). The CDR3 sequence is CASSTQGPGREKLFF. In DNA, the CDR3 is TGTGCCAGTAGTACACAGGGACCTGGTAGAGAAAAACTGTTTTTT.